The clone carrying this T cell receptor (beta chain) has only one observation. Donors were Caucasian adults residing in Nashville, Tennessee, USA. This specimen comes from a study of shared clonotypes between healthy human individuals. Trimming cost V 3 bases and J 3 bases, with 12 bases left between them. The CDR3 consists of 14 residues. Germline lookup yields CDR1 SNHLY and CDR2 FYNNEI. Data came from immunoSEQ multiplex PCR; TCRdb stores just in-frame clones and leaves some out. This sample has about 2.3 million clones, with roughly 92% found just once. The material sequenced was naive CD4+ T cells from PBMCs. The subset was: CD45RA+ positively selected. The receptor's source is a man aged 18 to 29 in good health. Some clones in this sample may be carry-over from other donors' samples. The chain combines TRBV2 with TRBJ2-7; D is unclear. The CDR3 bases are TGTGCCAGCAGTGACGATGCAGTTGACTACGAGCAGTACTTC. Protein product: CASSDDAVDYEQYF.